Listed below are T cell receptor beta chains from one sample, sequenced in a study of OX40 agonist ivuxolimab in advanced cancers. Repertoires were generated with immunoSEQ multiplex PCR, while TCRdb's copy carries only in-frame clones and drops some. Here the sample spans tens of thousands of clones, around 83% being singletons. The sequences come from CD4+ or CD8+ T cells sorted from blood, collected in a trial of the OX40 agonist ivuxolimab. The receptors were sampled from an adult with an advanced solid tumor such as melanoma, head and neck, liver or kidney cancer. Each CDR3 is given with its conserved first and last residue. D genes are given only for firm matches. Clone size is not always given. Where it is, it says once, few, many or a class for expanded clones.

length	J	size	V	D	DNA	CDR3
17	TRBJ2-1	.	TRBV7-9	.	TGTGCCAGCAGCTTAAGTTTAGCTACTTGGGCCCCCAATGAGCAGTTCTTC	CASSLSLATWAPNEQFF
17	TRBJ1-2	.	TRBV4-1	TRBD1	TGCGCCAGCAGCCAAGAGGTGGGGGACAGGCTGCTCTCTGGCTACACCTTC	CASSQEVGDRLLSGYTF
15	TRBJ2-3	.	TRBV5-4	TRBD2	TGTGCCAGCAGCTTGTACGGGGGGATGAGGGATACGCAGTATTTT	CASSLYGGMRDTQYF
16	TRBJ2-6	.	TRBV28	.	TGTGCCAGCAGTATTCAGGGGTTAGGCGGGGCCAACGTCCTGACTTTC	CASSIQGLGGANVLTF
15	TRBJ2-5	.	TRBV10-3	TRBD2	TGTGCCATCAGTCCCGGGACTAGCGGACAAGAGACCCAGTACTTC	CAISPGTSGQETQYF
15	TRBJ1-6	.	TRBV6-1	.	TGTGCCAGCAGTGAAGGATTCTCCTATAATTCACCCCTCCACTTT	CASSEGFSYNSPLHF
15	TRBJ1-6	.	TRBV28	.	TGTGCCAGCAGTTTAACGGCCCCTCGGGGAAGACCCCTCCACTTT	CASSLTAPRGRPLHF
16	TRBJ2-7	.	TRBV21-1	.	TGTGCCAGCAGCAATTCAAGGGCCACAGCCCCGGGGGAGCAGTACTTC	CASSNSRATAPGEQYF
14	TRBJ1-2	once	TRBV27	TRBD1	TGTGCCAGCAGTTTATCCCAGGGGGCGCGCGGCTACACCTTC	CASSLSQGARGYTF
15	TRBJ2-1	.	TRBV4-1	.	TGCGCCAGCAGCCGAATCTTGCGGGACTACAATGAGCAGTTCTTC	CASSRILRDYNEQFF
15	TRBJ2-3	.	TRBV5-1	TRBD1	TGCGCCAGCAGCTCCCCGGGACAGGGATTAGATACGCAGTATTTT	CASSSPGQGLDTQYF
15	TRBJ2-7	.	TRBV6-6	.	TGTGCCAGCAGTTTCCTCGACGGAAGCTCCTACGAGCAGTACTTC	CASSFLDGSSYEQYF
14	TRBJ1-1	few	TRBV30	TRBD1	TGTGCCTGGAGGACAGGGGGTGGAGGCCCTGAAGCTTTCTTT	CAWRTGGGGPEAFF
16	TRBJ1-1	.	TRBV18	TRBD1	TGTGCCAGCTCACGGGGACAGGGAGGTTCAAACACTGAAGCTTTCTTT	CASSRGQGGSNTEAFF
14	TRBJ1-5	.	TRBV7-9	.	TGTGCCAGCAGCTTGCTCGGCGGGGATCAGCCCCAGCATTTT	CASSLLGGDQPQHF
16	TRBJ1-1	.	TRBV6-5	.	TGTGCCAGCAGTTACTCGTCTACAGGGATTCTCACTGAAGCTTTCTTT	CASSYSSTGILTEAFF
15	TRBJ1-3	.	TRBV5-1	TRBD1	TGCGCCAGCAGCCCCGGGACAGTCTCTGGAAACACCATATATTTT	CASSPGTVSGNTIYF
12	TRBJ2-7	.	TRBV6-5	TRBD2	TGTGCCAGCTCGGGACTAGTCTACGAGCAGTACTTC	CASSGLVYEQYF
11	TRBJ2-1	few	TRBV7-2	.	TGTGCCAGCAGCCCCTACAATGAGCAGTTCTTC	CASSPYNEQFF
15	TRBJ1-2	.	TRBV4-1	TRBD1	TGCGCCAGCAGCCAAACGGACAGGGAGGGTAATGGCTACACCTTC	CASSQTDREGNGYTF
16	TRBJ2-1	.	TRBV4-2	.	TGTGCCAGCAGCCAAGATGCGCAGTTCGGGCAAAATGAGCAGTTCTTC	CASSQDAQFGQNEQFF
15	TRBJ1-5	.	TRBV28	.	TGTGCCAGCAGTTTGGGGGGGGCACAGGATCAGCCCCAGCATTTT	CASSLGGAQDQPQHF
14	TRBJ1-1	.	TRBV6-5	TRBD1	TGTGCCAGCAGCTCCGGGACAGTTAGGGCTGAAGCTTTCTTT	CASSSGTVRAEAFF
14	TRBJ2-5	.	TRBV28	.	TGTGCCAGCAGTTTTGGGGCTAGAACAGAGACCCAGTACTTC	CASSFGARTETQYF
14	TRBJ2-7	.	TRBV18	.	TGTGCCAGCTCACCAGAGGGGAGCTCCTACGAGCAGTACTTC	CASSPEGSSYEQYF
15	TRBJ1-4	.	TRBV18	TRBD1	TGTGCCAGCTCACCATCGGGACAGGGAAATGAAAAACTGTTTTTT	CASSPSGQGNEKLFF
11	TRBJ2-5	once	TRBV20-1	.	TGCAGTGCTAGGGGCAGTGCGACCCAGTACTTC	CSARGSATQYF
16	TRBJ1-4	.	TRBV6-6	.	TGTGCCAGCAGTTACTTCGGGAGGGCCGATGAGGAAAAACTGTTTTTT	CASSYFGRADEEKLFF
15	TRBJ1-5	.	TRBV28	TRBD1	TGTGCCAGCAGTCCGCACAGGGGGCAGGGTCAGCCCCAGCATTTT	CASSPHRGQGQPQHF
13	TRBJ2-5	.	TRBV18	.	TGTGCCAGCTCCCCCGCCGTTTGGGAGACCCAGTACTTC	CASSPAVWETQYF
15	TRBJ2-5	.	TRBV7-9	TRBD1	TGTGCCAGCAGCGAACAGGGGGCGCACGAAGAGACCCAGTACTTC	CASSEQGAHEETQYF
13	TRBJ2-5	.	TRBV7-2	.	TGTGCCAGCAGCTTAGTTTCCCGGGAGACCCAGTACTTC	CASSLVSRETQYF
15	TRBJ2-7	.	TRBV11-2	.	TGTGCCAGCAGCTTAGCTTTTGGCAGGGGCCACGAGCAGTACTTC	CASSLAFGRGHEQYF
12	TRBJ2-7	once	TRBV2	.	TGTGCCAGCAAGGTACAGGTCTACGAGCAGTACTTC	CASKVQVYEQYF
19	TRBJ2-1	.	TRBV7-9	TRBD2	TGTGCCAGCAGCTTTGGAAGGACTAGCGGGGGTCTAGGGGGCAATGAGCAGTTCTTC	CASSFGRTSGGLGGNEQFF
18	TRBJ2-2	.	TRBV5-1	.	TGCGCCAGCAGCCATGACCCCGGCAGACAGGCGAACACCGGGGAGCTGTTTTTT	CASSHDPGRQANTGELFF
15	TRBJ2-7	.	TRBV5-4	.	TGTGCCAGCAGCTCCAGACCGACCGGACCCTACGAGCAGTACTTC	CASSSRPTGPYEQYF